The 7 T cell receptor beta chains presented below share a single source sample, sequenced in a study of blood T cell repertoires in COVID-19. Sequencing used immunoSEQ multiplex PCR; TCRdb keeps in-frame clones, though not all of them. Counted here are some 150,000 clones, 75% to 80% occurring once; the ten biggest clones make up about 9.4%. Material for sequencing was peripheral blood. Receptors were obtained from a woman between 45 and 65 years old with active or convalescent COVID-19.

In this sample, this clone turned up a few times. The rearrangement joins TRBV10-3 to TRBJ2-2, with a weak D call TRBD2 (6 bases). Germline-derived CDR1 and CDR2 are ENHRY and SYGVKD. V was cut by 0 bases and J by 2 bases, with 10 bases left in between. This CDR3 is built from 16 residues. The DNA of the CDR3 is TGTGCCATCAGTGAGTCTAGTAGCGGAAACACCGGGGAGCTGTTTTTT. This encodes CAISESSSGNTGELFF.

The chain joins TRBV7-9 to TRBJ2-1; TRBD1 agrees at 9 bases. The CDR3 totals 15 residues. Germline values: CDR1 SEHNR, CDR2 FQNEAQ (reference sequence). Germline trimming cut 3 bases from V and 6 bases from J; bases unmatched to any gene: 6. CDR3 sequence (DNA): TGTGCCAGCAGCTTTCGCGGGACAGGGATCAATGAGCAGTTCTTC. Encoded protein: CASSFRGTGINEQFF. The variable domain in full, completed from reference TRBV7-9 and TRBJ2-1, reads DTGVSQNPRHKITKRGQNVTFRCDPISEHNRLYWYRQTLGQGPEFLTYFQNEAQLEKSRLLSDRFSAERPKGSFSTLEIQRTEQGDSAMYLCASSFRGTGINEQFFGPGTRLTVL.

The CDR3 loop reads CASRPTNDFGTEAFF. CDR3 bases: TGTGCCAGCCGCCCAACCAACGATTTCGGCACTGAAGCTTTCTTT. This chain joins TRBV28 and TRBJ1-1, with D unclear. V dropped 8 bases and J dropped 4 bases, with 20 bases sitting between them. The length of the CDR3 is 15 residues. CDR1 and CDR2 from the germline V gene are MDHEN and SYDVKM. Together with reference TRBV28 and TRBJ1-1, the CDR3 gives the full variable domain: DVKVTQSSRYLVKRTGEKVFLECVQDMDHENMFWYRQDPGLGLRLIYFSYDVKMKEKGDIPEGYSVSREKKERFSLILESASTNQTSMYLCASRPTNDFGTEAFFGQGTRLTVV.

The gene calls are TRBV30 and TRBJ1-1, with a weak D call TRBD1 (6 bases). The V end lost 0 bases, the J end lost 0 bases, and 8 bases lay between the germline ends. The CDR3 has 14 residues. Germline V CDR1 and CDR2: GTSNPN, SVGIG (reference sequence). DNA for the CDR3: TGTGCCTGGAGTGTACACAGGGTGAACACTGAAGCTTTCTTT. This translates into CAWSVHRVNTEAFF.

The table lists this clone with a count of one. The chain combines TRBV7-2 with TRBJ2-2; 7 nucleotides agree with TRBD2. CDR3 size: 16 residues. CDR1 is SGHTA and CDR2 is FQGNSA in the germline V gene. The V segment lost 3 bases and the J segment 0 bases; nucleotides outside the gene matches: 4. The CDR3 sequence: CASSLRGLANTGELFF. The CDR3 bases are TGTGCCAGCAGCTTGCGAGGACTAGCGAACACCGGGGAGCTGTTTTTT.

The V call is TRBV19, the J call TRBJ1-2; 10 nucleotides agree with TRBD1. The ends lost 7 bases at V and 5 bases at J; junction bases unmatched: 13. This CDR3 is built from 16 residues. Germline V gives CDR1 LNHDA, CDR2 SQIVND (reference sequence). The CDR3 spells CASNFNGRQGAYGYTF. The CDR3 bases are TGTGCCAGTAACTTTAATGGGAGACAGGGGGCTTATGGCTACACCTTC.

V and J are TRBV3-1 (or the pseudogene TRBV3-2) and TRBJ1-2, with 8 bases aligning to TRBD1. This CDR3 spans 15 amino acids. The germline CDR1 and CDR2 sequences are LGHDT and YNNKEL (reference sequence). J lost 3 bases, V lost 4 bases, and 7 bases had no gene match. The CDR3 region has the DNA TGTGCCAGCAGCCGTACAGGGGGTATGGACTATGGCTACACCTTC. Encoded protein: CASSRTGGMDYGYTF.